This record covers a single TCR beta chain. Its antigen specificity is not known. Qualities for individual bases were not recorded, and no much larger clone is one base off. The time point tag for this specimen amounts to: around 29 days on oral tofacitinib. The label giving this sample's treatment or condition can be read as: oral pan-JAK inhibitor, 5-10 mg twice daily. Peripheral blood and lesional scalp punch biopsies were obtained from patients with alopecia areata. After PBMCs were isolated by density centrifugation and stained for CD3, CD4 and CD8, a FACSAria was used to sort CD4+ and CD8+ T cells. This sample is part of a study of CD8+ T cells in alopecia areata (dated by TCRdb to between 2018 and 2020). Broadly, across the study: Treated patients were enrolled in an open-label pilot trial of oral tofacitinib at 5 to 10 mg twice daily for moderate-to-severe alopecia areata. Patients stayed on tofacitinib for 6 to 18 months and then had 6 months of follow-up off drug so that delayed response and recurrence could be assessed. The SALT score, which quantifies the percentage of affected scalp surface area, was used to measure disease severity in treated patients. To study T cell clonal expansion in alopecia areata, the researchers applied high-throughput TCRbeta sequencing to both the C3H/HeJ mouse model and human patients. In humans, TCRbeta sequencing was performed on scalp tissue and on sorted CD4+ and CD8+ peripheral blood T cells from healthy controls and from patients with patchy or totalis/universalis alopecia areata. Tofacitinib-treated patients had biopsies at baseline and at 4 and 24 weeks of treatment, with a later scalp biopsy in several patients. Clonality in the scalp was compared among normal scalp (n=4), patchy alopecia areata scalp (n=8), and alopecia totalis/universalis scalp (n=8). The RNA source kit depended on sample type: the PAXgene miRNA kit for fixed scalp, the miRNeasy kit for PBMCs, and the RNeasy kit for mouse skin. Amplification of TCRbeta CDR3 regions was done by immunoSEQ multiplex PCR using 35 Vbeta forward primers and 13 Jbeta reverse primers.

Including the terminal cysteine and phenylalanine, the CDR3 comprises 13 residues. The retained sequence is limited to the CDR3, 39 bases, with the frame set at the first base. CDR1 and CDR2 are drawn from the germline V gene: LGHNT, FRNRAP. Germline trimming: 9 bases from V, 8 bases from J; junction bases outside gene matches: 11. The paper as a whole reports these results and caveats: Tofacitinib significantly lowered scalp clonality and the number of expanded CD8+ clones among the top 100 scalp clones. Many expanded lesional clones were found to persist in scalp and blood during tofacitinib treatment, and relapse after treatment cessation may be partly explained by this persistence. TCR sequences shared between patients were less clear than in mice, possibly partly because of HLA diversity in the patient population. Lesional scalp, especially in alopecia totalis/universalis, showed higher clonality and more expanded CD8+ clones than normal scalp, suggesting antigenic drive. Scalp TCR repertoire analysis is complicated because resident alphabeta T cells in normal human skin are also sequenced, whereas mouse skin is dominated by gammadelta T cells. The treated cohort was small, with a single nonresponder, so links between baseline CD8+ expansion and response need larger studies.

Library prep was done by the immunoSEQ multiplex PCR assay. RNA was extracted from all samples and reverse transcribed into cDNA as template for TCR sequencing. First-strand cDNA was synthesized using SuperScript III with a 2:1 mix of oligo-dT and random hexamers. A synthetic immune receptor repertoire was used to assess amplification bias, and residual bias was removed computationally. For the original study's pipeline: Raw reads were preprocessed for error removal, and CDR3 was defined according to IMGT conventions as running from the conserved cysteine to phenylalanine. Clonality was computed by normalizing Shannon entropy by log2 of the number of productive unique TCRs and subtracting the result from 1. CD4 or CD8 identity of scalp clones was inferred by cross-referencing scalp TCRbeta sequences with sorted blood CD4 and CD8 repertoires. TCRdb's version of the immuneACCESS table is confined to in-frame rearrangements and falls short of the full clone set. An unresolved V gene accounts for under half of the shortfall where checked; the remainder is of unknown origin. That table is the source of V, J and clone size, and D and trimming were worked out from the DNA. This sample has about 140,000 clones in its table, and around four fifths of those were observed once. About 25% of the sample comes from the top ten.

The receptor's source is a human donor with alopecia areata. Here the chain combines TRBV12-5 and TRBJ2-3, and 7 junctional nucleotides match TRBD2. This sample comprised CD8+ T cells sorted from blood, obtained at week 4, from a patient treated with tofacitinib. The nucleotide sequence reads TGTGCTAGCCAGGGAGGGGCACACGTTACGCAGTATTTT. It encodes CASQGGAHVTQYF.